The 17 T cell receptor beta chains presented below share a single source sample, sequenced in a study of T cell responses to AZD1222 COVID-19 vaccine. Profiling relied on immunoSEQ multiplex PCR, and the TCRdb table lists in-frame clones only, not all of them. The sample includes about 140,000 clones, around nine tenths seen only once; the top ten take about 3.5%. The sample was peripheral blood, taken on day 0 of AZD1222 vaccination. The receptors shown here come from an adult in good health.

This rearrangement joins TRBV11-3 to TRBJ2-7; no definite D call. V was pared by 2 bases and J by 5 bases, with 10 bases between. The CDR3 loop spans 13 amino acids. Germline V gives CDR1 SGHNT, CDR2 YENEEA. CDR3 sequence: CASSLYDFNEQYF. Written as DNA, the CDR3 is TGTGCCAGCAGCTTATACGACTTCAACGAGCAGTACTTC.

This chain uses TRBV7-3 with TRBJ2-2, with D possibly being TRBD2 (5 bases). The CDR3 sequence is 13 residues long. Looked up from germline, CDR1 is SGHTA and CDR2 is FQGTGA. Trimming shortened V by 4 bases and J by 7 bases, and 10 bases separated the two germline ends. The CDR3 DNA reads TGTGCCAGCAGCTCGCGGGCCCTCGGGGAGCTGTTTTTT. Residues: CASSSRALGELFF.

The chain is built from TRBV7-8 and TRBJ1-4; possible D gene TRBD1, 6 bases. Germline loops: CDR1 SGHVS, CDR2 FQNEAQ. The V gene lost 8 bases and the J gene lost 6 bases, with 16 bases spanning the gap. The CDR3 consists of 14 residues. CDR3 DNA sequence: TGTGCCAGCGGCGGGGGCTGGAGTGATGAAAAACTGTTTTTT. Translation: CASGGGWSDEKLFF.

The chain links TRBV11-2 to TRBJ2-7; the D is unclear. Germline V gene lookup returns CDR1 SGHAT and CDR2 FQNNGV. This CDR3 has 12 amino acids. The V end lost 4 bases, the J end lost 7 bases, and 11 bases lay between the germline ends. The CDR3 protein is CASSYGLGEQYF. The CDR3, as DNA: TGTGCCAGCAGCTACGGGTTGGGGGAGCAGTACTTC.

For the CDR3, the DNA is TGTGCCAGCAGTGAAGGGATGATCACCGGGGAGCTGTTTTTT. Translating gives CASSEGMITGELFF. The genes are TRBV25-1 and TRBJ2-2; no clear D gene. Germline loops: CDR1 MGHDK, CDR2 SYGVNS. The CDR3 is made up of 14 amino acids. Trimming stripped 2 bases from V and 4 bases from J, with 8 bases between.

V is TRBV15 and J is TRBJ1-3; tentatively, D is TRBD1 (6 bases). V lost 4 bases to trimming and J lost 2 bases, with 9 bases between them. Germline V gene sequence: CDR1 LNHNV, CDR2 YYDKDF (reference sequence). The CDR3 extends over 14 amino acids. The CDR3 sequence: CATSTGTTGNTIYF. The CDR3 bases are TGTGCCACCAGCACCGGGACAACTGGAAACACCATATATTTT.

The chain carries TRBV11-3 and TRBJ2-7; maybe TRBD1 (5 bases). V was trimmed by 0 bases and J by 6 bases, leaving 21 bases between them. CDR3 length equals 17 residues. Germline assignment: CDR1 SGHNT and CDR2 YENEEA. The CDR3 here is CASSLEGWGRAVGEQYF. In nucleotides, the CDR3 is TGTGCCAGCAGCTTAGAGGGTTGGGGCAGGGCGGTAGGCGAGCAGTACTTC.

This clone was counted once. The CDR3 here is CAWTLAGQFEEQYF. The CDR3 DNA sequence: TGTGCCTGGACTCTAGCGGGCCAATTCGAAGAGCAGTACTTC. This chain connects TRBV30 to TRBJ2-7; TRBD2 aligns across 8 bases. V shed 4 bases, J shed 7 bases, and the junction held 12 bases outside the gene matches. Germline CDR1 reads GTSNPN; CDR2 reads SVGIG (reference sequence). The CDR3 has 14 residues.

The chain joins TRBV27 to TRBJ2-6; 8 nucleotides line up with TRBD1. CDR1 and CDR2 (germline): MNHEY, SMNVEV (reference sequence). The length of the CDR3 is 17 residues. Germline trimming cut 6 bases from V and 1 base from J; bases unmatched to any gene: 8. The CDR3 DNA follows: TGTGCCAGCAGAGTGGACAGGGTCTCGTCTGGGGCCAACGTCCTGACTTTC. Translation: CASRVDRVSSGANVLTF.

V and J are TRBV4-2 and TRBJ1-2; D not resolved. Trimming stripped 3 bases from V and 7 bases from J, with 9 bases between. Germline V gene sequence: CDR1 LGHNA, CDR2 YNFKEQ. The CDR3 contains 12 residues. The CDR3: CASSHNEAGYTF. The CDR3 DNA reads TGTGCCAGCAGCCATAACGAGGCTGGCTACACCTTC.

This sequence joins TRBV5-1 and TRBJ2-7; TRBD1 matches 8 bases. V trimming: 4 bases; J trimming: 2 bases; junction bases outside the gene matches: 11. The CDR3 has 16 amino acids. The germline V gene has CDR1 SGHRS and CDR2 YFSETQ. CDR3 residues: CASSLERTGSPYEQYF. For the CDR3, the DNA is TGCGCCAGCAGCCTCGAACGGACAGGGAGTCCCTACGAGCAGTACTTC.

This chain joins TRBV6-5 and TRBJ1-2, with TRBD1 as a possible D gene (5 bases). The CDR3 consists of 12 residues. V was clipped by 7 bases and J by 4 bases, with 10 bases between them. Germline V gene data show CDR1 as MNHEY and CDR2 as SVGAGI. This chain's CDR3 is CASIGAGYGYTF. In nucleotides, the CDR3 is TGTGCCAGCATAGGGGCGGGCTATGGCTACACCTTC.

This rearrangement joins TRBV2 to TRBJ2-7; the D gene is possibly TRBD1 (6 bases). The V end lost 4 bases, the J end lost 6 bases, and 10 bases lay between the germline ends. From germline, CDR1 is SNHLY and CDR2 FYNNEI. The CDR3 is 12 amino acids. CDR3 DNA: TGTGCCAGCAGTGCGCAGGGGCGCGAGCAGTACTTC. Its protein is CASSAQGREQYF.

The chain uses TRBV11-2 and TRBJ1-1, with D unresolved. This CDR3 is 17 amino acids long. Trimming removed 4 bases from V and 5 bases from J, with 23 bases in between. Germline values: CDR1 SGHAT, CDR2 FQNNGV. The CDR3 nucleotides are TGTGCCAGCAGCTCCCTCTCCCGACCCGTCCGTGGGACTGAAGCTTTCTTT. This encodes CASSSLSRPVRGTEAFF.

The chain combines TRBV5-4 with TRBJ2-6, with D perhaps TRBD1 (6 bases). Germline CDR1 and CDR2: SGHNT and YYREEE (reference sequence). Between the trimmed V and J ends, which lost 7 bases and 3 bases, there was a span of 17 bases. The CDR3 totals 16 residues. CDR3 coding DNA: TGTGCCAGCGGAGAGACAGGCGTCTTTGGGGCCAACGTCCTGACTTTC. It encodes CASGETGVFGANVLTF.

The rearrangement joins TRBV5-5 to TRBJ1-1; D not certain. Trimming shortened V by 0 bases and J by 0 bases, and 12 bases separated the two germline ends. CDR1 is SGHKS and CDR2 is YYEKEE in the germline V gene (reference sequence). The CDR3 totals 16 residues. CDR3: CASSLVLGGVNTEAFF. The CDR3 coding sequence is TGTGCCAGCAGCTTGGTCCTCGGTGGGGTGAACACTGAAGCTTTCTTT.

This chain's CDR3 is CAWSSGTGNGGELFF. The CDR3, as DNA: TGTGCCTGGAGTTCCGGGACAGGGAACGGCGGGGAGCTGTTTTTT. V and J are TRBV30 and TRBJ2-2, with TRBD1 identical over 9 bases. The CDR3 is 15 amino acids. V shed 2 bases and J 7 bases; nucleotides not matched to a gene: 8. Germline CDR1 GTSNPN, CDR2 SVGIG (reference sequence).